A single sample gave rise to the 23 T cell receptor beta chains below, sequenced in a study of vaccination effects on CD4 cells after COVID-19. ViraFEST used viral peptide pools to expand antigen-specific CD4+ T cells before sequencing. Isolating CD4+ T cells followed less than 12 days of culture. A PCR test confirmed that the person had SARS-CoV-2 infection between March and December 2020. Clones were sequenced by immunoSEQ multiplex PCR, and TCRdb holds only the in-frame ones, with some missing. The sample shows around 25,000 clones, 69% of them seen only once. What these receptors recognize is not known. This specimen consisted of CD4+ T cells from PBMCs cultured with SARS-CoV-2 spike peptides, obtained before COVID-19 vaccination. These receptor sequences come from a human donor who had a prior SARS-CoV-2 infection.

This clone came up once. The J gene is TRBJ1-2, the V gene TRBV2; D unresolved. Germline CDR1 reads SNHLY; CDR2 reads FYNNEI. CDR3 size: 14 residues. Trimming left V 1 base short and J 3 bases short, with 9 bases between. CDR3 region: CASSEEMVYYGYTF. The CDR3 DNA is TGTGCCAGCAGTGAAGAAATGGTTTACTATGGCTACACCTTC.

The chain combines TRBV5-4 with TRBJ2-1; 15 bases align to TRBD2. In germline, CDR1 is SGHNT, CDR2 YYREEE (reference sequence). The CDR3 length is 16 residues. The trim removed 6 bases at V and 9 bases at J, leaving 10 bases unmatched. The DNA for the CDR3 is TGTGCCAGCACCAAACCGGGACTAGCGGGAGGAAGTGAGCAGTTCTTC. It yields the protein CASTKPGLAGGSEQFF.

This clone came up a few times. V and J are TRBV2 and TRBJ2-3, with TRBD2 matching over 8 bases. Germline lookup yields CDR1 SNHLY and CDR2 FYNNEI. V gave up 6 bases and J gave up 6 bases; unmatched junction bases: 8. The CDR3 has 14 amino acids. The CDR3 nucleotides read TGTGCCAGCAGAGTAGGGACTAGTAGGGATACGCAGTATTTT. Translating gives CASRVGTSRDTQYF.

The chain employs TRBV2 and TRBJ2-5, with 7 bases that match TRBD1. The CDR3 spans 14 residues. From germline, CDR1 is SNHLY and CDR2 FYNNEI. J was trimmed by 5 bases and V by 6 bases; bases with no gene match: 9. The CDR3 sequence: CASRDRALGETQYF. The DNA of the CDR3 is TGTGCCAGCAGAGACAGGGCGTTGGGGGAGACCCAGTACTTC. The full variable domain, its missing parts supplied by reference TRBV2 and TRBJ2-5, is EPEVTQTPSHQVTQMGQEVILRCVPISNHLYFYWYRQILGQKVEFLVSFYNNEISEKSEIFDDQFSVERPDGSNFTLKIRSTKLEDSAMYFCASRDRALGETQYFGPGTRLLVL.

This rearrangement joins TRBV19 to TRBJ1-2; D remains unclear. Germline V gene data show CDR1 as LNHDA and CDR2 as SQIVND (reference sequence). V lost 11 bases and J 0 bases, leaving 10 bases between the germline ends. This CDR3 has 12 amino acids. CDR3 nucleotide sequence: TGTGCCCCGATAAACCCTAACTATGGCTACACCTTC. Protein: CAPINPNYGYTF.

The chain has TRBV9 and TRBJ2-5, with 7 positions matching TRBD2. This CDR3 spans 18 amino acids. With V trimmed by 0 bases and J by 4 bases, 15 bases remained unmatched. Germline V gene data show CDR1 as SGDLS and CDR2 as YYNGEE. The CDR3 region is CASSVGNAGGGLGETQYF. Written as DNA, the CDR3 is TGTGCCAGCAGCGTAGGAAACGCGGGCGGGGGATTGGGAGAGACCCAGTACTTC.

The chain is built from TRBV6-5 and TRBJ1-5; tentative D call: TRBD1 (6 bases). Germline CDR1 and CDR2: MNHEY and SVGAGI. The CDR3 has 15 amino acids. V gave up 4 bases and J gave up 7 bases, with 17 bases separating them. The CDR3 is CASSSRGRGSQPQHF. In DNA form, the CDR3 reads TGTGCCAGCAGTTCCCGGGGGCGGGGAAGCCAGCCCCAGCATTTT.

The V and J genes are TRBV5-1 and TRBJ2-3; TRBD2 matches 11 bases. Germline-derived CDR1 and CDR2 are SGHRS and YFSETQ. J gave up 5 bases and V 1 base, and 6 bases lay outside the gene matches. The CDR3 runs 16 residues. CDR3 bases: TGCGCCAGCAGCTTGCATAGCGGGGGGGCCGAAGATACGCAGTATTTT. As protein: CASSLHSGGAEDTQYF.

V gene TRBV9 combines with J gene TRBJ2-3; 11 bases are shared with TRBD2. The CDR3 contains 16 residues. Germline V lookup: CDR1 SGDLS, CDR2 YYNGEE. The junction had 8 bases not matched to a gene; V was cut back by 4 bases and J by 4 bases. The CDR3 bases are TGTGCCAGCAGCCCAGATAGCGGGAGGGCCCCAGATACGCAGTATTTT. Residues: CASSPDSGRAPDTQYF.

The chain carries TRBV11-1 and TRBJ1-2; tentative D call: TRBD1 (6 bases). Trimming shortened V by 4 bases and J by 12 bases, and 21 bases separated the two germline ends. Germline CDR1 SGHAT, CDR2 FQDESV (reference sequence). The CDR3 has 14 residues. CDR3 region: CASSSNREQGDNTF. The CDR3 region has the DNA TGTGCCAGCAGCTCAAACCGCGAACAGGGTGACAACACCTTC.

This clone showed up just a few times. The genes are TRBV5-4 and TRBJ2-7, with no clear D. Trimming took 4 bases from V and 0 from J, leaving 8 bases between them. Germline V gene sequence: CDR1 SGHNT, CDR2 YYREEE (reference sequence). The CDR3 has 13 residues. The CDR3 bases are TGTGCCAGCAGCGGGCCCATCTCCTACGAGCAGTACTTC. Its protein is CASSGPISYEQYF.

The V call is TRBV11-3, the J call TRBJ2-7, with D uncertain. Germline loops: CDR1 SGHNT, CDR2 YENEEA. The CDR3 runs to 13 residues. The V gene lost 5 bases and the J gene lost 7 bases, with 15 bases spanning the gap. DNA of the CDR3: TGTGCCAGCAGCCCCTTCGAAGGATGGGAGCAGTACTTC. Translating it yields CASSPFEGWEQYF.

The chain links TRBV5-1 to TRBJ1-3; D not certain. The CDR3 is made up of 17 amino acids. Germline values: CDR1 SGHRS, CDR2 YFSETQ. The V gene lost 1 base and the J gene lost 0 bases, with 14 bases spanning the gap. The CDR3: CASSLFPGRSSGNTIYF. Written as DNA, the CDR3 is TGCGCCAGCAGCTTGTTCCCAGGTCGCAGCTCTGGAAACACCATATATTTT. Full variable domain (remainder filled in from reference TRBV5-1 and TRBJ1-3): KAGVTQTPRYLIKTRGQQVTLSCSPISGHRSVSWYQQTPGQGLQFLFEYFSETQRNKGNFPGRFSGRQFSNSRSEMNVSTLELGDSALYLCASSLFPGRSSGNTIYFGEGSWLTVV.

The gene calls are TRBV2 and TRBJ1-2; 8 bases are shared with TRBD1. The V gene end was trimmed by 10 bases and the J gene end by 0 bases; junction bases not matched to a gene: 4. Germline assignment: CDR1 SNHLY and CDR2 FYNNEI. The CDR3 has 13 amino acids. Here the CDR3 DNA reads TGTGCCACCTCGACAGGGGCTAACTATGGCTACACCTTC. It yields the protein CATSTGANYGYTF. The full variable domain, rest sourced from reference TRBV2 and TRBJ1-2, is EPEVTQTPSHQVTQMGQEVILRCVPISNHLYFYWYRQILGQKVEFLVSFYNNEISEKSEIFDDQFSVERPDGSNFTLKIRSTKLEDSAMYFCATSTGANYGYTFGSGTRLTVV.

This sequence joins TRBV13 and TRBJ2-7; D is uncertain. V lost 5 bases and J 3 bases, leaving 17 bases between the germline ends. Germline-derived CDR1 and CDR2 are PRHDT and FYEKMQ (reference sequence). CDR3 length equals 15 residues. The CDR3 nucleotides are TGTGCCAGCAGCCCAAAACCGACCACATTCTACGAGCAGTACTTC. It translates to CASSPKPTTFYEQYF.

The gene calls are TRBV19 and TRBJ2-5; D not resolved. The length of the CDR3 is 14 residues. V gave up 3 bases and J gave up 1 base, with 9 bases separating them. Germline CDR1 LNHDA, CDR2 SQIVND (reference sequence). CDR3 DNA: TGTGCCAGTAGTATTTCCCCAGCCCAAGAGACCCAGTACTTC. Its protein product is CASSISPAQETQYF.

The rearrangement joins TRBV4-2 to TRBJ1-6; no clear D gene. The CDR3 is made up of 13 amino acids. V was pared by 0 bases and J by 8 bases, with 5 bases between. In germline, CDR1 is LGHNA, CDR2 YNFKEQ. In DNA form, the CDR3 reads TGTGCCAGCAGCCAAGAGGCGGATTCACCCCTCCACTTT. This gives the protein CASSQEADSPLHF.

The chain is built from TRBV6-6 and TRBJ1-1; D is ambiguous. The CDR3 extends over 14 amino acids. Germline CDR1 and CDR2: MNHNY and SVGAGI (reference sequence). The V gene lost 0 bases and the J gene lost 4 bases, with 9 bases spanning the gap. CDR3 in amino acids: CASSYSTSGTEAFF. For the CDR3, the DNA is TGTGCCAGCAGTTACTCGACTAGTGGCACTGAAGCTTTCTTT.

V gene TRBV27 combines with J gene TRBJ1-2, with a tentative D call TRBD1 (6 bases). Germline assignment: CDR1 MNHEY and CDR2 SMNVEV (reference sequence). The germline V and J ends were trimmed by 5 bases and 2 bases, with 18 bases remaining between them. The CDR3 extends over 16 amino acids. The CDR3 DNA reads TGTGCCAGCAGTCCCCTTGGACAGACCAAAAACTATGGCTACACCTTC. It specifies CASSPLGQTKNYGYTF.

This clone has only a few counts. This sequence joins TRBV19 and TRBJ1-4, with a tentative D call TRBD1 (5 bases). CDR1 is LNHDA and CDR2 is SQIVND in the germline V gene (reference sequence). V gave up 8 bases and J gave up 3 bases, with 16 bases separating them. This CDR3 is 15 amino acids long. CDR3 coding DNA: TGTGCCAGTGGGGCAGGGTGGACGGCTAATGAAAAACTGTTTTTT. Protein product: CASGAGWTANEKLFF.

The genes are TRBV24-1 and TRBJ2-3; perhaps TRBD1 as D (5 bases). The CDR3 loop spans 17 amino acids. Per germline, CDR1 KGHDR and CDR2 SFDVKD. V lost 3 bases and J lost 0, with 15 bases in between. This chain's CDR3 is CATSDNRFSASTDTQYF. CDR3 coding DNA: TGTGCCACCAGTGATAACAGGTTTTCGGCCAGCACAGATACGCAGTATTTT.

The genes are TRBV5-4 and TRBJ2-3, with 11 bases lining up with TRBD2. CDR3 length: 15 residues. After removal of 7 bases from V and 4 bases from J, the junction contained 8 bases not matched to a gene. Germline-derived CDR1 and CDR2 are SGHNT and YYREEE (reference sequence). The CDR3 protein is CASVAGGPGSDTQYF. Here the CDR3 DNA reads TGTGCCAGCGTAGCGGGAGGGCCTGGGTCAGATACGCAGTATTTT.

The chain uses TRBV7-6 and TRBJ1-6; 7 bases fit TRBD1. V trimming: 5 bases; J trimming: 5 bases; junction bases outside the gene matches: 9. CDR3 size: 16 residues. CDR1 and CDR2 from the germline V gene are SGHVS and FNYEAQ. The CDR3 DNA is TGTGCCAGCAGCCCGACAGGGAGCTTGGATAATTCACCCCTCCACTTT. Its translation is CASSPTGSLDNSPLHF.